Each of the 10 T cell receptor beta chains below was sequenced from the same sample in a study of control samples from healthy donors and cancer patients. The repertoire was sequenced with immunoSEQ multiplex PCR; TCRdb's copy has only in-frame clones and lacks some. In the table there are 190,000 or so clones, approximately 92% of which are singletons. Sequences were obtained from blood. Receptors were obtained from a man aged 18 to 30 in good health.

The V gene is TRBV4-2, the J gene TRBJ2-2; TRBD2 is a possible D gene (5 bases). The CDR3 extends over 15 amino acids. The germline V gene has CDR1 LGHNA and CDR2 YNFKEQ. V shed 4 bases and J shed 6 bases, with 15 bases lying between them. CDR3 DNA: TGTGCCAGCAGCCCGAGACTGAGGGTTTCCGGGGAGCTGTTTTTT. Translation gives CASSPRLRVSGELFF.

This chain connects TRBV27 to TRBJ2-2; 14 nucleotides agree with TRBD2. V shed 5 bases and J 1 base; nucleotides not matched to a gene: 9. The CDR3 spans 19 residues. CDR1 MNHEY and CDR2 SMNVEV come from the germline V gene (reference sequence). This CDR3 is CASSPDRTSGGKNTGELFF. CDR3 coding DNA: TGTGCCAGCAGTCCTGACCGGACTAGCGGGGGGAAGAACACCGGGGAGCTGTTTTTT.

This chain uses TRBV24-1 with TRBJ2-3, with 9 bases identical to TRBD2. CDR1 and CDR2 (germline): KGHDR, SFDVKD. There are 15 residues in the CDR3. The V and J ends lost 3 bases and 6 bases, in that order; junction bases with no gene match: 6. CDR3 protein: CATSDRGGASDTQYF. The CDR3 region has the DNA TGTGCCACCAGTGATCGCGGGGGGGCCTCGGATACGCAGTATTTT.

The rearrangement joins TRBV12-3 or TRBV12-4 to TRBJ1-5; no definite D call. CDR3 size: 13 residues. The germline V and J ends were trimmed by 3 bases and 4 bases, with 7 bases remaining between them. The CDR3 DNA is TGTGCCAGCAGTTTCGAGAGAAATCAGCCCCAGCATTTT. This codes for CASSFERNQPQHF.

CDR3 bases: TGTGCCAGCAGTGAGGGGACCTGGGATGGCTACACCTTC. Encoded protein: CASSEGTWDGYTF. The V and J genes are TRBV6-1 and TRBJ1-2, with D tentatively TRBD1 (5 bases). The germline V and J ends were trimmed by 3 bases and 6 bases, with 11 bases remaining between them. CDR1 and CDR2 (germline): MNHNS, SASEGT. The CDR3 has 13 residues.

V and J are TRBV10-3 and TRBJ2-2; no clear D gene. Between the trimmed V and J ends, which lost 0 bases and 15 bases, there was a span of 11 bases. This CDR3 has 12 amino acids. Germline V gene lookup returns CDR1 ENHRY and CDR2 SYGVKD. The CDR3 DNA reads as TGTGCCATCAGTGAGTCGAACGGTCCGATGTTTTTT. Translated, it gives CAISESNGPMFF.

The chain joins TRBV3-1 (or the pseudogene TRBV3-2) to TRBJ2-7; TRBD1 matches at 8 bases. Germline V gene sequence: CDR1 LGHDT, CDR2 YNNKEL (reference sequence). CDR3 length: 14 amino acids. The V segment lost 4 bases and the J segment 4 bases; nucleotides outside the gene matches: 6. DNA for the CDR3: TGTGCCAGCAGCCCCCGGGGACAGGAATACGAGCAGTACTTC. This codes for CASSPRGQEYEQYF.

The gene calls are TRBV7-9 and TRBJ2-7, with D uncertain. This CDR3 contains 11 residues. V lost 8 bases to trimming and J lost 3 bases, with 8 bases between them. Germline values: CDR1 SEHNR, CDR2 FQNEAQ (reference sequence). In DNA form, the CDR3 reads TGTGCCAGCGGTCCGAACTACGAGCAGTACTTC. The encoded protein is CASGPNYEQYF.

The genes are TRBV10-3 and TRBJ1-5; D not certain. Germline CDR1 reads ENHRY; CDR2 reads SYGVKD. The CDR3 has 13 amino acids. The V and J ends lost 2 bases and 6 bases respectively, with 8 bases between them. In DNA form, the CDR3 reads TGTGCCATCAGTGAGGCTTACCCTCAGCCCCAGCATTTT. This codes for CAISEAYPQPQHF.

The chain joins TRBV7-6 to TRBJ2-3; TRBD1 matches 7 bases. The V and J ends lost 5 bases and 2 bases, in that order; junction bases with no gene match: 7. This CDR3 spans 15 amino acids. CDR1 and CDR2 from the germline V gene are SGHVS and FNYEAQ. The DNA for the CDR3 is TGTGCCAGCAGCCCACGGGACAGCAACACAGATACGCAGTATTTT. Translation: CASSPRDSNTDTQYF.